This TCR beta chain derives from a study of control samples from healthy donors and cancer patients. V was shortened by 2 bases and J by 4 bases, with 11 bases between the two germline ends. Germline values: CDR1 SGHRS, CDR2 YFSETQ. The CDR3 length is 14 residues. Libraries were prepared by immunoSEQ multiplex PCR; TCRdb keeps only in-frame clonotypes and omits some of them. The table has approximately 45,000 clones, under 95% seen once; the top ten hold roughly 22%. This chain links TRBV5-1 with TRBJ2-3, with D possibly TRBD2 on 5 matching bases. Sample: PBMCs. This receptor was identified in a woman between 40 and 55 years old with head and neck cancer. The CDR3 loop is CASSFISASDTQYF. CDR3 sequence (DNA): TGCGCCAGCAGCTTCATTAGCGCGTCAGATACGCAGTATTTT.